What follows describes a single T cell receptor (beta chain). Germline CDR1 is SGHKS and CDR2 is YYEKEE (reference sequence). The CDR3 spans 15 residues. The V and J ends lost 0 bases and 8 bases respectively, with 17 bases between them. TCRdb's copy holds only in-frame clones and misses some; the assay was immunoSEQ multiplex PCR. In the table there are roughly 99,000 clones, around 82% of which are singletons. This entry is derived from a study of blood T cell repertoires in COVID-19. The sequencing sample was made of peripheral blood. The chain has TRBV5-5 and TRBJ1-1, with D possibly being TRBD1 (5 bases). The TCR originated in a human donor in a cohort sampled during active COVID-19. The CDR3 DNA reads as TGTGCCAGCAGCTTGGTTAAAGGCACGCGGGACGAAGCTTTCTTT. It translates to CASSLVKGTRDEAFF.